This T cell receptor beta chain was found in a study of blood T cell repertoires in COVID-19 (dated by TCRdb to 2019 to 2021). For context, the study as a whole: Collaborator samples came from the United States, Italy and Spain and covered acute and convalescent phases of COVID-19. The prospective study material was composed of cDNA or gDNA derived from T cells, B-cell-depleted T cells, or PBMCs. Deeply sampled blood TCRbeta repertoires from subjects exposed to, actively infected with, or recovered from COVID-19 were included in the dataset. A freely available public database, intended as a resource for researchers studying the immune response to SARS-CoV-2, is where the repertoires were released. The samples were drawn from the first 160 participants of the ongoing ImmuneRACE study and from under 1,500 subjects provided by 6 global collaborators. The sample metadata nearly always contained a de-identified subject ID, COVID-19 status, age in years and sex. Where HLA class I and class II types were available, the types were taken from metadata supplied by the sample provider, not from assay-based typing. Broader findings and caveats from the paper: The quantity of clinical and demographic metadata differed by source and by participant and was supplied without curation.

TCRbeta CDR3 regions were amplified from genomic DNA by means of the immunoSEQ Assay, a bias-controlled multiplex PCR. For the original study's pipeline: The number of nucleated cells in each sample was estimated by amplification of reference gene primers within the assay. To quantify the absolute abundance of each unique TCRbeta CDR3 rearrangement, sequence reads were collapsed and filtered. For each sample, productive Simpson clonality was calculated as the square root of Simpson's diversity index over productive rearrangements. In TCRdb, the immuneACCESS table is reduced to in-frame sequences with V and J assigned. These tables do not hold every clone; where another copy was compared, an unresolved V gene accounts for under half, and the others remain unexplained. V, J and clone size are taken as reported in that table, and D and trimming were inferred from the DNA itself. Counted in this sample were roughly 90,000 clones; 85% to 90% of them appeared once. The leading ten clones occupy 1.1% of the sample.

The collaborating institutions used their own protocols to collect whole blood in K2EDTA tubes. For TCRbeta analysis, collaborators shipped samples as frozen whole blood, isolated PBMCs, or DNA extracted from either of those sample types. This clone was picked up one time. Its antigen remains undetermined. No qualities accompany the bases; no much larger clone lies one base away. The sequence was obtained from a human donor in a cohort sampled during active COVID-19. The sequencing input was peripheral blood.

The DNA is as follows: TGTGCCAGCAGCTTGAGGCAGGGGGGACATTCGGTGTTTTTT. Translated, this gives CASSLRQGGHSVFF. The sequence joins TRBV5-6 to TRBJ1-4; 7 middle bases align to TRBD1. The CDR3 contains 14 residues, cysteine and phenylalanine counted. This entry keeps only the CDR3 DNA: 42 bases, framed from base 1. Trimming accounts for 1 base at V and 15 bases at J, while the number of junction bases matched to no gene is 12. Based on the germline V gene, the CDR1 and CDR2 sequences are SGHDT and YYEEEE.